These T cell receptor beta chains were read from a single sample in a study of cytomegalovirus exposure and HLA in healthy donors. The repertoire was sequenced with immunoSEQ multiplex PCR; TCRdb's copy has only in-frame clones and lacks some. The data contain about 78,000 clones, around 70% of them singletons. What was sequenced was PBMCs. These receptor sequences come from a woman in her thirties or forties in good health and CMV-seropositive. Each CDR3 is given with its conserved first and last residue. Each record gives: CDR3 length, clone size, V gene, J gene, D gene, CDR3 DNA, CDR3 protein. The D gene is left open where the match is weak. Clone size is given for some rows only: seen once, a few or many times, or a class if the clone is expanded.

11,once,TRBV28,TRBJ2-1,NA,TGTGCCAGCAGGGCCCCGAATGAGCAGTTCTTC,CASRAPNEQFF
14,NA,TRBV9,TRBJ2-2,NA,TGTGCCAGCAGCGTACGACAGCTCACCGGGGAGCTGTTTTTT,CASSVRQLTGELFF
15,once,TRBV30,TRBJ2-3,TRBD2,TGTGCCTGGAGTGTACTTAGCGGGAGCATCGGTGTCCAGTATTTT,CAWSVLSGSIGVQYF
16,NA,TRBV7-2,TRBJ2-5,TRBD2,TGTGCCAGCAGCCTAAGAGCGGGGCGACCCGTGGAGACCCAGTACTTC,CASSLRAGRPVETQYF
14,NA,TRBV28,TRBJ1-2,NA,TGTGCCAGCAGAACCTTGTCCCCAGGGAATGGCTACACCTTC,CASRTLSPGNGYTF
13,NA,TRBV6-5,TRBJ1-2,NA,TGTGCCAGCAGTTACTTTCAGGGCTATGGCTACACCTTC,CASSYFQGYGYTF
17,NA,TRBV4-3,TRBJ1-2,TRBD1,TGCGCCAGCAGCCAAAGTTCCGGGACAGGGACTAACTATGGCTACACCTTC,CASSQSSGTGTNYGYTF
15,NA,TRBV6-1,TRBJ2-2,TRBD1,TGTGCCAGCAATCCGGGACAGGGATACACCGGGGAGCTGTTTTTT,CASNPGQGYTGELFF
19,NA,TRBV18,TRBJ2-1,TRBD1,TGTGCCAGCTCACCACCTCTCGGACAGGGGAGAAGTCTACAGGGTGAGCAGTTCTTC,CASSPPLGQGRSLQGEQFF
15,few,TRBV5-4,TRBJ2-3,NA,TGTGCCAGCAGCCCCCACGGTGAAAGCACAGATACGCAGTATTTT,CASSPHGESTDTQYF
13,NA,TRBV7-2,TRBJ2-2,NA,TGTGCCAGCAGCTTCGGGGTCACCGGGGAGCTGTTTTTT,CASSFGVTGELFF
13,NA,TRBV13,TRBJ1-1,NA,TGTGCCAGCAGCTTAGTTCGGAGCACTGAAGCTTTCTTT,CASSLVRSTEAFF
15,NA,TRBV6-1,TRBJ1-2,NA,TGTGCCGGCAAATTAACCGACAGCTACTACTATGGCTACACCTTC,CAGKLTDSYYYGYTF
14,NA,TRBV4-1,TRBJ1-2,TRBD1,TGCGCCAGCAGTCCGACAGGGGGGAACTATGGCTACACCTTC,CASSPTGGNYGYTF
15,NA,TRBV9,TRBJ1-1,TRBD1,TGTGCCAGCAGCCAAAAACAGGGGGCGACCACTGAAGCTTTCTTT,CASSQKQGATTEAFF
16,NA,TRBV7-9,TRBJ2-3,TRBD2,TGTGCCAGCAGCTTAGATCTAGCGGGGAGCACAGATACGCAGTATTTT,CASSLDLAGSTDTQYF
15,NA,TRBV28,TRBJ2-5,TRBD1,TGTGCCAGCAGTGGTGTAGGGGGCGGACAAGAGACCCAGTACTTC,CASSGVGGGQETQYF
15,NA,TRBV10-3,TRBJ2-7,NA,TGTGCCATCAGTGAGGGGGCAGTTAGCTCCTACGAGCAGTACTTC,CAISEGAVSSYEQYF
15,NA,TRBV7-2,TRBJ2-7,TRBD1,TGTGCCAGCAGCCGCGGGGGACAGGGTTCCTACGAGCAGTACTTC,CASSRGGQGSYEQYF
16,NA,TRBV5-6,TRBJ2-7,TRBD2,TGTGCCAGCAGCTTGTTTGGGACTAGCGGGATCTACGAGCAGTACTTC,CASSLFGTSGIYEQYF
18,NA,TRBV5-6,TRBJ2-3,TRBD2,TGTGCCAGCAGCCACGGGACTAGCGGGAGCGGTAGCACAGATACGCAGTATTTT,CASSHGTSGSGSTDTQYF
14,NA,TRBV5-1,TRBJ2-7,NA,TGCGCCAGCAGCACCGCCGCTGAACTCGGCGAGCAGTACTTC,CASSTAAELGEQYF
15,NA,TRBV10-3,TRBJ1-1,NA,TGTGCCACCCGCCGCGAGGGACAACCGAACACTGAAGCTTTCTTT,CATRREGQPNTEAFF
14,NA,TRBV7-9,TRBJ2-7,TRBD1,TGTGCCAGCAGCCCCAGACAGGGTGCCCACGAGCAGTACTTC,CASSPRQGAHEQYF
13,NA,TRBV2,TRBJ1-1,NA,TGTGCCAGCAGTGATGGTTTAGGGGTCCCGCCGCCGTTT,CASSDGLGVPPPF
14,few,TRBV6-5,TRBJ1-1,TRBD1,TGTGCCAGCAGTTACTCATCACAGGGGGGTGAAGCTTTCTTT,CASSYSSQGGEAFF
14,NA,TRBV5-1,TRBJ2-5,TRBD2,TGCGCCAGCAGCCCCGGGGGGATCCGAGAGACCCAGTACTTC,CASSPGGIRETQYF
16,NA,TRBV10-2,TRBJ2-7,NA,TGCGCCAGCAGTGAGCCGAACGACGGGGGATCCTACGAGCAGTACTTC,CASSEPNDGGSYEQYF
16,NA,TRBV5-5,TRBJ1-2,TRBD1,TGTGCCAGCAGCCCACTGACCGGGACAGGGGGCTTTGGCTACACCTTC,CASSPLTGTGGFGYTF
14,NA,TRBV6-4,TRBJ1-2,NA,TGTGCCAGCTTGTCCGGCGGCGAACCGGCTGGCTACACCTTC,CASLSGGEPAGYTF
17,NA,TRBV5-6,TRBJ1-1,NA,TGTGCCAGCAGCCGCGCCGCGGGGCCACTTAGAAACACTGAAGCTTTCTTT,CASSRAAGPLRNTEAFF
13,NA,TRBV29-1,TRBJ2-2,NA,TGCAGCGTTGAATTTCAGGCCACCGGGGAGCTGTTTTTT,CSVEFQATGELFF
12,NA,TRBV29-1,TRBJ1-2,TRBD1,TGCAGCGTTGGAGGGACAGGGAATGGCTACACCTTC,CSVGGTGNGYTF
14,NA,TRBV5-1,TRBJ2-7,NA,TGCGCCAGCAGCTGGCAGGGAGGCACAGACGAGCAGTACTTC,CASSWQGGTDEQYF
16,NA,TRBV7-2,TRBJ2-3,TRBD2,TGTGCCAGCACGACTAGCGGGGACTCTAGCACAGATACGCAGTATTTT,CASTTSGDSSTDTQYF
13,NA,TRBV5-1,TRBJ2-2,TRBD1,TGCGCCAGCGGGACAGACAACACCGGGGAGCTGTTTTTT,CASGTDNTGELFF
12,NA,TRBV2,TRBJ2-7,TRBD1,TGTGCCAGCACCAGGGGGTTCTACGAGCAGTACTTC,CASTRGFYEQYF
14,NA,TRBV30,TRBJ2-1,TRBD2,TGTGCCTGGGGGGGACTAGCGGGCTACAATGAGCAGTTCTTC,CAWGGLAGYNEQFF
15,NA,TRBV28,TRBJ2-7,NA,TGTGCCAGCAGTCCGATCCGCCGGGACAAAGACGAGCAGTACTTC,CASSPIRRDKDEQYF